The 19 T cell receptor beta chains listed next were all sequenced from one sample in a study of cytomegalovirus exposure and HLA in healthy donors. PCR was performed using 60 Vbeta and 13 Jbeta primers. Clones were read by immunoSEQ multiplex PCR, and TCRdb kept only the in-frame ones, dropping some. Here the sample spans roughly 100,000 clones, 80% to 85% being singletons. The material sequenced was PBMCs. The receptors here all came from a man aged 30-40 years in good health and CMV-seropositive.

In its sample, this clone was seen once. This chain links TRBV5-1 with TRBJ2-2; D possibly corresponds to TRBD1 (5 bases). The CDR3 runs 15 residues. CDR1 SGHRS and CDR2 YFSETQ come from the germline V gene. Deletions cut 0 bases from V and 1 base from J, with 7 bases between. In DNA, the CDR3 is TGCGCCAGCAGCTTGGGGCAGGGGAACACCGGGGAGCTGTTTTTT. Its translation: CASSLGQGNTGELFF.

The chain combines TRBV9 with TRBJ2-1; TRBD2 aligns across 9 bases. Germline V gives CDR1 SGDLS, CDR2 YYNGEE. This CDR3 region has 16 residues. The junction had 13 bases not matched to a gene; V was cut back by 0 bases and J by 12 bases. CDR3 region: CASSVAAGGPPPGQFF. Written as DNA, the CDR3 is TGTGCCAGCAGCGTAGCGGCGGGGGGGCCGCCCCCTGGGCAGTTCTTC.

The V gene is TRBV5-1, the J gene TRBJ1-4, with 8 bases that match TRBD1. The J segment lost 4 bases and the V segment lost 0 bases, leaving 2 bases of the junction unmatched. CDR3 length equals 15 residues. Germline V gives CDR1 SGHRS, CDR2 YFSETQ. This chain's CDR3 is CASSLGTGRNEKLFF. The CDR3 coding sequence is TGCGCCAGCAGCTTGGGGACAGGGCGTAATGAAAAACTGTTTTTT.

The chain couples TRBV6-5 to TRBJ1-2; perhaps TRBD1 as D (5 bases). Trimming left V 8 bases short and J 1 base short, with 14 bases between. Germline V CDR1 and CDR2: MNHEY, SVGAGI. The CDR3 length is 14 residues. DNA of the CDR3: TGTGCCAGCTCCTCCAGACAGCGTAACTATGGCTACACCTTC. Translating gives CASSSRQRNYGYTF.

This clone showed up just a few times. The chain couples TRBV6-1 to TRBJ2-5, with TRBD1 matching over 8 bases. The J call may be incorrect, as the DNA end agrees better with TRBJ2-7. The germline gives CDR1 MNHNS, CDR2 SASEGT. The CDR3 contains 13 residues. CDR3 nucleotides: TGTGCCAGTGGTGGACAGGGCACCTACGAGCAGTACTTC. Protein sequence: CASGGQGTYEQYF.

This clone was seen a handful of times. The chain has TRBV15 and TRBJ1-2, with D unresolved. The CDR3 loop spans 15 amino acids. V gave up 0 bases and J gave up 6 bases, with 14 bases separating them. Per the germline V gene, CDR1 is LNHNV and CDR2 is YYDKDF (reference sequence). The CDR3 region has the DNA TGTGCCACCAGCAGAGATCCGGGGATTGGCCATGGCTACACCTTC. Encoded protein: CATSRDPGIGHGYTF.

The chain joins TRBV7-8 to TRBJ1-3; 8 nucleotides align to TRBD1. The germline gives CDR1 SGHVS, CDR2 FQNEAQ. CDR3 length: 15 residues. The ends lost 1 base at V and 6 bases at J; junction bases unmatched: 5. CDR3 amino acids: CASSLGTGTENTIYF. CDR3 bases: TGTGCCAGCAGCTTAGGGACAGGGACTGAAAACACCATATATTTT.

This clone was seen a handful of times. This CDR3 reads CASSRNRVGGYTF. CDR3 in DNA: TGTGCCAGCAGCCGTAACAGGGTTGGTGGCTACACCTTC. V usage is TRBV5-6 and J usage is TRBJ1-2, with D possibly TRBD1 on 6 matching bases. The germline V gene has CDR1 SGHDT and CDR2 YYEEEE. V lost 4 bases, J lost 7 bases, and 14 bases lay in between. The CDR3 extends over 13 amino acids.

V usage is TRBV6-5 and J usage is TRBJ1-2; 7 positions match TRBD1. Germline CDR1 is MNHEY and CDR2 is SVGAGI. The CDR3 is 14 amino acids. After removal of 5 bases from V and 4 bases from J, the junction contained 7 bases not matched to a gene. The CDR3 loop reads CASSRQGLGYGYTF. The CDR3 DNA follows: TGTGCCAGCAGTCGACAGGGATTAGGCTATGGCTACACCTTC.

The chain combines TRBV6-5 with TRBJ1-1, with unresolved D. This CDR3 has 12 amino acids. CDR1 and CDR2 (germline): MNHEY, SVGAGI. Trimming took off 10 bases at V and 0 bases at J, with 9 bases between the two ends. The CDR3 region is CATGGMNTEAFF. DNA for the CDR3: TGTGCCACCGGCGGTATGAACACTGAAGCTTTCTTT.

The rearrangement joins TRBV19 to TRBJ2-3; perhaps TRBD1 as D (6 bases). Trimming removed 3 bases from V and 0 bases from J, with 10 bases in between. The CDR3 consists of 15 residues. Germline assignment: CDR1 LNHDA and CDR2 SQIVND (reference sequence). In nucleotides, the CDR3 is TGTGCCAGTAGTATCTTCAGGGGTAGCACAGATACGCAGTATTTT. Encoded protein: CASSIFRGSTDTQYF. Supplemented by reference TRBV19 and TRBJ2-3, the full variable domain reads DGGITQSPKYLFRKEGQNVTLSCEQNLNHDAMYWYRQDPGQGLRLIYYSQIVNDFQKGDIAEGYSVSREKKESFPLTVTSAQKNPTAFYLCASSIFRGSTDTQYFGPGTRLTVL.

The rearrangement uses TRBV5-1 and TRBJ1-2; 8 nucleotides line up with TRBD1. Germline V lookup: CDR1 SGHRS, CDR2 YFSETQ. This CDR3 spans 14 amino acids. After removal of 4 bases from V and 3 bases from J, the junction contained 5 bases not matched to a gene. CDR3 region: CASSPVTGDYGYTF. The CDR3 DNA sequence: TGCGCCAGCAGCCCGGTGACAGGGGACTATGGCTACACCTTC.

The rearrangement joins TRBV6-5 to TRBJ1-5; 8 bases align to TRBD1. The CDR3 extends over 15 amino acids. Trimming removed 2 bases from V and 7 bases from J; junction bases left unmatched: 7. Germline CDR1 is MNHEY and CDR2 is SVGAGI. Here the CDR3 DNA reads TGTGCCAGCAGTTACCATTCAGGGGGCGGGCAGCCCCAGCATTTT. It specifies CASSYHSGGGQPQHF.

The chain uses TRBV7-9 and TRBJ2-1; 7 bases are shared with TRBD2. Trimming removed 1 base from V and 4 bases from J; junction bases left unmatched: 10. CDR1 and CDR2 (germline): SEHNR, FQNEAQ (reference sequence). The CDR3 consists of 17 residues. The CDR3 here is CASSLEVASGFYNEQFF. In DNA form, the CDR3 reads TGTGCCAGCAGCTTAGAGGTCGCTAGCGGTTTTTACAATGAGCAGTTCTTC.

Here the CDR3 DNA reads TGTGCCAGCAGCAAACAGGGCCCTGAAGCTTTCTTT. As protein: CASSKQGPEAFF. The chain employs TRBV2 and TRBJ1-1, with D perhaps TRBD1 (6 bases). The CDR3 totals 12 residues. The V end lost 6 bases, the J end lost 6 bases, and 11 bases lay between the germline ends. Germline values: CDR1 SNHLY, CDR2 FYNNEI.

V and J are TRBV27 and TRBJ1-2, with TRBD1 identical over 7 bases. The J segment lost 1 base and the V segment lost 1 base, leaving 0 bases of the junction unmatched. Germline CDR1 and CDR2: MNHEY and SMNVEV (reference sequence). The CDR3 spans 14 residues. The CDR3 region is CASSLYRGNYGYTF. The CDR3 DNA is TGTGCCAGCAGTTTATACAGGGGTAACTATGGCTACACCTTC.

This CDR3 reads CASGPGAVNSYNSPLHF. CDR3 DNA sequence: TGTGCCAGCGGCCCTGGTGCGGTTAACTCCTATAATTCACCCCTCCACTTT. J is TRBJ1-6 and V is TRBV9; D is unclear. The V end lost 7 bases, the J end lost 0 bases, and 17 bases lay between the germline ends. CDR3 length equals 17 residues. The V gene's germline CDR1 is SGDLS and CDR2 YYNGEE.

The rearrangement joins TRBV11-3 to TRBJ1-1; D ambiguous. The CDR3 has 13 amino acids. The V gene lost 5 bases and the J gene lost 3 bases, with 10 bases spanning the gap. Germline V CDR1 and CDR2: SGHNT, YENEEA. CDR3 region: CASSLTLDTEAFF. The CDR3 DNA reads as TGTGCCAGCAGCCTGACTCTCGACACTGAAGCTTTCTTT. Combining the CDR3 with reference TRBV11-3 and TRBJ1-1 gives the whole variable domain EAGVVQSPRYKIIEKKQPVAFWCNPISGHNTLYWYLQNLGQGPELLIRYENEEAVDDSQLPKDRFSAERLKGVDSTLKIQPAELGDSAVYLCASSLTLDTEAFFGQGTRLTVV.

V gene TRBV2 combines with J gene TRBJ2-5; the match to TRBD1 covers 12 bases. V lost 4 bases, J lost 4 bases, and 7 bases stayed unmatched. The CDR3 is 16 amino acids. The germline gives CDR1 SNHLY, CDR2 FYNNEI. CDR3 nucleotides: TGTGCCAGCAGTGGGACGGGGACAGGGGGCGTAGAGACCCAGTACTTC. Amino acid sequence: CASSGTGTGGVETQYF.